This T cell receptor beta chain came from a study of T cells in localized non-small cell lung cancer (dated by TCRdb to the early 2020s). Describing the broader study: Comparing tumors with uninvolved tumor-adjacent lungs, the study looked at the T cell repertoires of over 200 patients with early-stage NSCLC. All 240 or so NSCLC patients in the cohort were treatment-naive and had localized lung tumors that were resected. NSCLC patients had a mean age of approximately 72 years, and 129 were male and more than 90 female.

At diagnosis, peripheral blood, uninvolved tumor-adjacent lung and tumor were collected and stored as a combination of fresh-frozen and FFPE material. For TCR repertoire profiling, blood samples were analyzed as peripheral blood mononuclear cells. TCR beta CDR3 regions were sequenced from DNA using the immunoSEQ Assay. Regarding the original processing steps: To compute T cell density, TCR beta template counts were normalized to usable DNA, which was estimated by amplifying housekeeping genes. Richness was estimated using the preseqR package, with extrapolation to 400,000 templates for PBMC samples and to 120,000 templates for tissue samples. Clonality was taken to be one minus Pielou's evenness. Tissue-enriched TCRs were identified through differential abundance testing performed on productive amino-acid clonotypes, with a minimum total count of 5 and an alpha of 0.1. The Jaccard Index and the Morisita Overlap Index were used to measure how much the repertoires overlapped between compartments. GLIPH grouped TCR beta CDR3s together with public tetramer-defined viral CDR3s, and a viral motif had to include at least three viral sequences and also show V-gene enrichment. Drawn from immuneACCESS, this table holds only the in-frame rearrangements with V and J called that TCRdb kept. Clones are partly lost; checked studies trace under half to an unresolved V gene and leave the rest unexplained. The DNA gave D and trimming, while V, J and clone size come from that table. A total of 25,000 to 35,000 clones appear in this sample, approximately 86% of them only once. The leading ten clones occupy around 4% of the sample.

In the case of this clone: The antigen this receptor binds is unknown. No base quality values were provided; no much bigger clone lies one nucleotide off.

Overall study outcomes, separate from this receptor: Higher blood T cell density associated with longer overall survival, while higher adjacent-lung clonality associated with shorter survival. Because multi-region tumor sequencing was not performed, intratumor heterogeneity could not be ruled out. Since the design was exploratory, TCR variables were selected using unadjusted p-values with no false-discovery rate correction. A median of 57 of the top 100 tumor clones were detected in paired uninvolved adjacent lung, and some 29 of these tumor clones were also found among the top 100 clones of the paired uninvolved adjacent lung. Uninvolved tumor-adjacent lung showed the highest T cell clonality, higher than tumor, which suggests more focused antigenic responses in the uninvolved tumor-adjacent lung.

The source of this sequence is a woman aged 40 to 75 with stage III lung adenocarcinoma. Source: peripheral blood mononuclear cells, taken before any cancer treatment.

This receptor has the CDR3 CAISVAGYEQYF. The sequence in DNA is TGTGCCATCAGTGTAGCCGGCTACGAGCAGTACTTC. The chain is encoded by TRBV10-3 joined to TRBJ2-7, with the D gene uncertain. The junction carries 7 bases between V and J, which are trimmed by 4 bases and 3 bases respectively. The germline V gene encodes CDR1 ENHRY and CDR2 SYGVKD. The CDR3 numbers 12 residues from cysteine through phenylalanine. CDR3 DNA only is kept here, 36 bases in frame from base 1.